This T cell receptor beta chain was sequenced for a study of shared T cell receptors in the human thymus. Per germline, CDR1 SNHLY and CDR2 FYNNEI. The CDR3 covers 12 residues. Trimming shortened V by 8 bases and J by 6 bases, and 12 bases separated the two germline ends. Profiled with immunoSEQ multiplex PCR; TCRdb holds only in-frame clones, not every one. The sample holds fewer than 700,000 clones, 85% to 90% seen once. These records were also assigned to another study, of human thymus T cells. That source notes: Immunologically healthy infants in Finland undergoing congenital heart defect surgery were the donors. Thymic material originated from resections removed in the course of corrective heart surgery. Across thymic and blood repertoires, the usage of V and J genes appeared to be biased. Unrelated people showed highly overlapping thymic repertoires, related research reported.

The sample was thymocytes. This clonotype was sampled from a boy in the first two years of life with a congenital heart defect. The chain is built from TRBV2 and TRBJ2-3; D possibly corresponds to TRBD1 (6 bases). DNA for the CDR3: TGTGCCAGCGTAGTCCAGGGGGATACGCAGTATTTT. Translation gives CASVVQGDTQYF. The full variable domain, rest sourced from reference TRBV2 and TRBJ2-3, is EPEVTQTPSHQVTQMGQEVILRCVPISNHLYFYWYRQILGQKVEFLVSFYNNEISEKSEIFDDQFSVERPDGSNFTLKIRSTKLEDSAMYFCASVVQGDTQYFGPGTRLTVL.